This entry features one T cell receptor (beta chain) sequence. This sample stems from a study of STAT5B mutations in CD4+ large granular lymphocyte leukemia. The assay was immunoSEQ multiplex PCR, and TCRdb's table has in-frame clones only and misses some. This table has around 8,100 clones, 76% appearing once. Padova, Helsinki and Shinshu hematology units supplied the CD4+ T-LGLL patients. Sequencing used PBMCs. The receptor was derived from a woman between 55 and 75 years old with CD4+ T-cell large granular lymphocyte leukemia.

The chain's CDR3 is CASSPGSRASEQFF. The CDR3 DNA reads as TGTGCCAGCAGTCCAGGGAGTAGGGCCAGTGAGCAGTTCTTC. The chain has TRBV27 and TRBJ2-1; TRBD1 or TRBD2 may be the D gene (5 bases each). This CDR3 is 14 amino acids long. Per the germline V gene, CDR1 is MNHEY and CDR2 is SMNVEV (reference sequence). Trimming pared 5 bases from V and 9 bases from J, leaving 17 bases between.